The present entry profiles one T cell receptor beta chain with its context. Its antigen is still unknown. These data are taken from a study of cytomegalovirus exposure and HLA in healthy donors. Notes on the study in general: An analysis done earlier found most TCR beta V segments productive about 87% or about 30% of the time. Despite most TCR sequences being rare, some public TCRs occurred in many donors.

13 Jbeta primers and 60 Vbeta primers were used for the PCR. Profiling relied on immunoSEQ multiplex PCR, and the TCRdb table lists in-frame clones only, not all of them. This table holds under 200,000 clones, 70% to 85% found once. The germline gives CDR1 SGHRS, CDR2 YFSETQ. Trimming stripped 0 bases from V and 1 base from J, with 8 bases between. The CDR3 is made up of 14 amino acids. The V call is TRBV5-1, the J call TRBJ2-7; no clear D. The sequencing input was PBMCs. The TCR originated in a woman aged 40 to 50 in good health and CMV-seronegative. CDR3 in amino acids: CASSLGRGSYEQYF. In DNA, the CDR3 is TGCGCCAGCAGCTTGGGACGCGGATCCTACGAGCAGTACTTC.